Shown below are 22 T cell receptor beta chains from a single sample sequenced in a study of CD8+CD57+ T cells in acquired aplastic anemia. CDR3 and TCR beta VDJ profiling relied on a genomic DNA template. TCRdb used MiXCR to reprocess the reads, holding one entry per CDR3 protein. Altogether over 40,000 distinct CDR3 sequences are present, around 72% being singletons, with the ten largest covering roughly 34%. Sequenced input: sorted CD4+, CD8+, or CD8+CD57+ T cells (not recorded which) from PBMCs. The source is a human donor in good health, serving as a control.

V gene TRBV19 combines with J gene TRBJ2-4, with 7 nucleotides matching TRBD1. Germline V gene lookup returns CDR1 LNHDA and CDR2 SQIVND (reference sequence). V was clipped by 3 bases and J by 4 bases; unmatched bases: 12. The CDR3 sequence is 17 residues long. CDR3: CASSIRTGLLGKNIQYF. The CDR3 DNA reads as TGTGCCAGTAGTATCCGGACAGGCCTCTTGGGGAAAAACATTCAGTACTTC. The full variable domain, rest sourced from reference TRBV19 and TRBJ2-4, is DGGITQSPKYLFRKEGQNVTLSCEQNLNHDAMYWYRQDPGQGLRLIYYSQIVNDFQKGDIAEGYSVSREKKESFPLTVTSAQKNPTAFYLCASSIRTGLLGKNIQYFGAGTRLSVL.

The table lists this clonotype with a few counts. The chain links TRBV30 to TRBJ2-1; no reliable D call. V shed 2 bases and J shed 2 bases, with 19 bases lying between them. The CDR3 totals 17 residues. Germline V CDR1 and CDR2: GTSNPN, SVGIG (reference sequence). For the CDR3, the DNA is TGTGCCTGGAGTCCCCACCCCCCCCCCCGCACCTACAATGAGCAGTTCTTC. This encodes CAWSPHPPPRTYNEQFF.

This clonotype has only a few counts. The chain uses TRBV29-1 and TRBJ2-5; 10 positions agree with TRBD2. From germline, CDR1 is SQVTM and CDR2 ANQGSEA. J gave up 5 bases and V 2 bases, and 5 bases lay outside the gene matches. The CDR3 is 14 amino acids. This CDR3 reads CSVELAGGQETQYF. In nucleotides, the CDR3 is TGCAGCGTTGAATTAGCGGGGGGCCAGGAGACCCAGTACTTC.

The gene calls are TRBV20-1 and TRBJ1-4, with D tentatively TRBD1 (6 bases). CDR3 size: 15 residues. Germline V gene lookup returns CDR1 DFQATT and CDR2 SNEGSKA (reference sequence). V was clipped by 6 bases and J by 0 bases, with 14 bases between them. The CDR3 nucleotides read TGCAGTGCACCTGAACAGGGCGCAACTAATGAAAAACTGTTTTTT. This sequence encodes CSAPEQGATNEKLFF.

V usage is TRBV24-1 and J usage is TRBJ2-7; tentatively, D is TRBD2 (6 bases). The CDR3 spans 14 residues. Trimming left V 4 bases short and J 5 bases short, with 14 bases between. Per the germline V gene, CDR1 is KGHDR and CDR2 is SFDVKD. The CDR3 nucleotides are TGTGCCACCAGTGACCCGACTAGTTCGGACGAGCAGTACTTC. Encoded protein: CATSDPTSSDEQYF.

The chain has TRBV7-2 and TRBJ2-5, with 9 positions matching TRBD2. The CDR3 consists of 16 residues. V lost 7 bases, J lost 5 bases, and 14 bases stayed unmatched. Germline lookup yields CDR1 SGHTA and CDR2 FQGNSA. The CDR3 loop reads CASITGASGVTETQYF. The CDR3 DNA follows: TGTGCCAGCATCACGGGGGCTAGCGGGGTCACGGAGACCCAGTACTTC.

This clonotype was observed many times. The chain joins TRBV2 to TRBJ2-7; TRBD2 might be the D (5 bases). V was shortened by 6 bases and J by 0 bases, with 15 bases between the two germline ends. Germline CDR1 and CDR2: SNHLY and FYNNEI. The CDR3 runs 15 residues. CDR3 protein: CASSNVGLDSYEQYF. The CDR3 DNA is TGTGCCAGCAGCAACGTTGGACTCGACTCCTACGAGCAGTACTTC. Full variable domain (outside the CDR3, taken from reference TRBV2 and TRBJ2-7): EPEVTQTPSHQVTQMGQEVILRCVPISNHLYFYWYRQILGQKVEFLVSFYNNEISEKSEIFDDQFSVERPDGSNFTLKIRSTKLEDSAMYFCASSNVGLDSYEQYFGPGTRLTVT.

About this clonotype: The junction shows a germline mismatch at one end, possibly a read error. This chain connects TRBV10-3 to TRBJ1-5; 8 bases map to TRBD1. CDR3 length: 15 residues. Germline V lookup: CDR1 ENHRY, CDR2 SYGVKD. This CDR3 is CASSQPSGGGQPQHF. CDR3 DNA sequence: TGTGCCAGCAGTCAACCTTCAGGGGGCGGTCAGCCCCAGCATTTT.

CDR3 sequence: CASSWTGVDPYEQYF. DNA of the CDR3: TGCGCCAGCAGCTGGACGGGGGTAGACCCCTACGAGCAGTACTTC. V usage is TRBV5-1 and J usage is TRBJ2-7; tentative D call: TRBD2 (6 bases). V was pared by 3 bases and J by 2 bases, with 15 bases between. From germline, CDR1 is SGHRS and CDR2 YFSETQ. The CDR3 is 15 residues long.

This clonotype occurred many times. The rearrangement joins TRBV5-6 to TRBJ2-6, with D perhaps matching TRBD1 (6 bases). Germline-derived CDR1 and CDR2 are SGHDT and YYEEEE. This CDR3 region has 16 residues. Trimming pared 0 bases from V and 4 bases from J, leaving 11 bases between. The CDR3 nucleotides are TGTGCCAGCAGCTTGGGAGGGGGATCGGGGGCCAACGTCCTGACTTTC. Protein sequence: CASSLGGGSGANVLTF.

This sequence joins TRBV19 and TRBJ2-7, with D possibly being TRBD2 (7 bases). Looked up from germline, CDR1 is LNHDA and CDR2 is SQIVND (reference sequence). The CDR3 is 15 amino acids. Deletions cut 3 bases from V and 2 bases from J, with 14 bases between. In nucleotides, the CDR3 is TGTGCCAGTAGTATGGGAGGGGGGACAACCTACGAGCAGTACTTC. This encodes CASSMGGGTTYEQYF. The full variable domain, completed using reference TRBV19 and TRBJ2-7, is DGGITQSPKYLFRKEGQNVTLSCEQNLNHDAMYWYRQDPGQGLRLIYYSQIVNDFQKGDIAEGYSVSREKKESFPLTVTSAQKNPTAFYLCASSMGGGTTYEQYFGPGTRLTVT.

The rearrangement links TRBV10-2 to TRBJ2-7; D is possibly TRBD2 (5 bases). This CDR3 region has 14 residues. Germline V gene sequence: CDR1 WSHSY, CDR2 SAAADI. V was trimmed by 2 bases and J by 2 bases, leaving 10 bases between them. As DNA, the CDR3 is TGCGCCAGCAGTGAGCCCGGGGTTGCCTACGAGCAGTACTTC. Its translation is CASSEPGVAYEQYF.

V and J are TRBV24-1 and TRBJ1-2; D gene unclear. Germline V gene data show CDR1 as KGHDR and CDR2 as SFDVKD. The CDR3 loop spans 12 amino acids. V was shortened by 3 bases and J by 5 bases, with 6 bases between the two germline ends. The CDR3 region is CATSDEVYGYTF. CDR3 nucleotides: TGTGCCACCAGTGATGAAGTATATGGCTACACCTTC.

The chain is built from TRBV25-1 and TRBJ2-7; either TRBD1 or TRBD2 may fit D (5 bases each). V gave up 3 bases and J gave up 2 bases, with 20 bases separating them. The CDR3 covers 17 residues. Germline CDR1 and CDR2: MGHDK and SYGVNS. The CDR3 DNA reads TGTGCCAGCAGTGACACAGCCGGGACGGACTTACCCTACGAGCAGTACTTC. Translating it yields CASSDTAGTDLPYEQYF.

The CDR3 region has the DNA TGTGCCAGTAGTGACAGGGGGGGAGAGACCCAGTACTTC. Protein product: CASSDRGGETQYF. The chain employs TRBV19 and TRBJ2-5; 9 bases agree with TRBD1. The CDR3 has 13 amino acids. The trim removed 5 bases at V and 4 bases at J, leaving 2 bases unmatched. The germline gives CDR1 LNHDA, CDR2 SQIVND (reference sequence).

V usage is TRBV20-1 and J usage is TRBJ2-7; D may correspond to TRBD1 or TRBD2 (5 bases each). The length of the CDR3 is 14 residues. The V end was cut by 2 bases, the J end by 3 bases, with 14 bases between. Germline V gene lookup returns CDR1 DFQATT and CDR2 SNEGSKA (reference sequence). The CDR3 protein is CSARSPGTNYEQYF. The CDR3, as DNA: TGCAGTGCTAGATCACCCGGGACCAACTACGAGCAGTACTTC.

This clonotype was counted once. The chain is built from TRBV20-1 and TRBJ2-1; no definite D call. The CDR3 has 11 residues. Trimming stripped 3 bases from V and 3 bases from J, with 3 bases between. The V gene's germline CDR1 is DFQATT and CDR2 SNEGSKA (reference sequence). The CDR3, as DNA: TGCAGTGCTAGTTTCTACAATGAGCAGTTCTTC. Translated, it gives CSASFYNEQFF.

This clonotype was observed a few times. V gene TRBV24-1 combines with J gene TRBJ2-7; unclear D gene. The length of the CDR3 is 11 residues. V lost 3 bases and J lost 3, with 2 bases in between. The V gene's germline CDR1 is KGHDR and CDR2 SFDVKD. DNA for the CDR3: TGTGCCACCAGTGATGGCTACGAGCAGTACTTC. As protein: CATSDGYEQYF.

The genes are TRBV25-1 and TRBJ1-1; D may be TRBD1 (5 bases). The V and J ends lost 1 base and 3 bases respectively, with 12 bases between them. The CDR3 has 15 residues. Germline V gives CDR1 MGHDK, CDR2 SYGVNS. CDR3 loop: CASSESRGGDTEAFF. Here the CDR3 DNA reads TGTGCCAGCAGTGAATCGCGCGGAGGGGACACTGAAGCTTTCTTT.

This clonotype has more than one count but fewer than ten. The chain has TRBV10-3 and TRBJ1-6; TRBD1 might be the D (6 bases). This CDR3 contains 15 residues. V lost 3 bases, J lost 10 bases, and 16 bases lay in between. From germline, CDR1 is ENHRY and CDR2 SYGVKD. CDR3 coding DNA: TGTGCCATCAGTGACGGGTACAGGGAAGAATCACCCCTCCACTTT. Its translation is CAISDGYREESPLHF.

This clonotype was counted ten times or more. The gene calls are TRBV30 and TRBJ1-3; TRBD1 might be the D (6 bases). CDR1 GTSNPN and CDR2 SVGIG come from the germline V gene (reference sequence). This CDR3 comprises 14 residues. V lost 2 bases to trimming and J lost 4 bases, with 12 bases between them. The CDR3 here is CAWSNGGHGNTIYF. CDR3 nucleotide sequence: TGTGCCTGGAGTAATGGGGGCCACGGAAACACCATATATTTT.

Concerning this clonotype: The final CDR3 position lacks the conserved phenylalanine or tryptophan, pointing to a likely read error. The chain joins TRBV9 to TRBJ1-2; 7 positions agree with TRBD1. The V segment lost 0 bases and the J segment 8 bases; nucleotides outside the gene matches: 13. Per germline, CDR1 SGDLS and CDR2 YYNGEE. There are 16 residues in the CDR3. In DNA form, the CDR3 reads TGTGCCAGCAGCGTAGATCTTCAGGGGGACCTCTGGGGCTACACCCTC. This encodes CASSVDLQGDLWGYTL.